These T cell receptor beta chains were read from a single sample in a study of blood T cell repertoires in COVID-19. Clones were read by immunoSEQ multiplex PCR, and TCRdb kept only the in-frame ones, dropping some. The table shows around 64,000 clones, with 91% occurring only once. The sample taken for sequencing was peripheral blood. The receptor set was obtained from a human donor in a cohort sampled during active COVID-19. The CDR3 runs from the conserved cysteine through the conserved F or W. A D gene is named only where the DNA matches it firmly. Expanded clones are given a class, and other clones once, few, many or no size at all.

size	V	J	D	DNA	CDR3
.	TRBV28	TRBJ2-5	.	TGTGCCAGCAGTTTTAACAGAAACCAAGAGACCCAGTACTTC	CASSFNRNQETQYF
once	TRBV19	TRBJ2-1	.	TGTGCCAGCGGGGAGGGGGGGTATACTGATGAGCAGTTCTTC	CASGEGGYTDEQFF
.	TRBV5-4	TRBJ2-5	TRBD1	TGTGCCAGCAGCTTAGGGACAGCTCAAGAGACCCAGTACTTC	CASSLGTAQETQYF
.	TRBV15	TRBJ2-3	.	TGTGCCACCAGCACCACGTTCGCGGCAGGCACAGATACGCAGTATTTT	CATSTTFAAGTDTQYF
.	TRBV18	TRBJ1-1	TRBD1	TGTGCCAGCTCACTGGGACAGGTTAACACTGAAGCTTTCTTT	CASSLGQVNTEAFF
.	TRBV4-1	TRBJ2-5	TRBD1	TGCGCCAGCAGTCCCCGGGACAGAGGGTACCAAGAGACCCAGTACTTC	CASSPRDRGYQETQYF
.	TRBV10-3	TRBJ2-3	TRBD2	TGTGCCATCAGTGGCACTAGCGGGAGGGACACAGATACGCAGTATTTT	CAISGTSGRDTDTQYF
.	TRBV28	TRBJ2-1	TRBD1	TGTGCCAGCAGTGACAGGGTTTTATTCTTC	CASSDRVLFF
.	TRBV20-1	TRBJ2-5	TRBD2	TGCAGTGCTAGTGGGCGGGAGGGGACCCAGTACTTC	CSASGREGTQYF
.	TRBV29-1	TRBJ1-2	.	TGCAGCTCCCTGGGCGCGACAGCTCTTGGCTACACCTTC	CSSLGATALGYTF
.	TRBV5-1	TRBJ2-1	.	TGCGCCAGCAGCTTACGGGAGTATCGTGAGCAGTTCTTC	CASSLREYREQFF
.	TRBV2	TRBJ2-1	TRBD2	TGTGCCAGCAGTGAAACTCTAGCGGGAACGTTCTTC	CASSETLAGTFF
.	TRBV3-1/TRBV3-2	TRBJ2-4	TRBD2	TGTGCCAGCAGCCCCCATTTAGCGGGAGTCAATGACATTCAGTACTTC	CASSPHLAGVNDIQYF
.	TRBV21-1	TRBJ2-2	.	TGTGCCAGCAACAGACTAGACGGGCAGGAGGACACCGGGGAGCTGTTTTTT	CASNRLDGQEDTGELFF